Below are 7 T cell receptor beta chains sequenced from a single sample in a study of T cells after yellow fever vaccination. Each CDR3 protein gets one entry after TCRdb re-called the 5' RACE reads with MiXCR. The sample has approximately 32,000 distinct CDR3 sequences; around 6.7% are singletons. The material sequenced was PBMCs, either bulk or a sorted T-cell subset (CD4+, CD8+, memory, or dextramer-sorted; not recorded which), taken on the day of the first yellow fever vaccination. These receptor sequences come from a man aged 18 to 29 who received the YFV17D yellow fever vaccine.

The table lists this clonotype with many counts. The chain is built from TRBV7-2 and TRBJ1-2; weak D call: TRBD1 (6 bases). V lost 4 bases to trimming and J lost 7 bases, with 13 bases between them. This CDR3 is 13 amino acids long. The germline gives CDR1 SGHTA, CDR2 FQGNSA. The CDR3 region has the DNA TGTGCCAGCAGCTATGGGGGCCTCGGTGGCTACACCTTC. It is translated as CASSYGGLGGYTF.

In its sample, this clonotype was seen many times. The chain joins TRBV12-3 or TRBV12-4 to TRBJ1-1, with D uncertain. This CDR3 is built from 12 residues. V was pared by 3 bases and J by 4 bases, with 6 bases between. CDR3: CASSFSGTEAFF. As DNA, the CDR3 is TGTGCCAGCAGTTTTAGTGGCACTGAAGCTTTCTTT.

The sample holds many counts of this clonotype. The rearrangement joins TRBV9 to TRBJ1-2; D unresolved. Germline V CDR1 and CDR2: SGDLS, YYNGEE. The CDR3 loop spans 14 amino acids. The V gene lost 4 bases and the J gene lost 7 bases, with 17 bases spanning the gap. CDR3 nucleotides: TGTGCCAGCAGCCGTAGAGGAGGGAAAGGTGGCTACACCTTC. Protein sequence: CASSRRGGKGGYTF.

Turning to this clonotype: A read error may explain this, as a much larger clone is one base away. The CDR3 nucleotides are TGCGCCAGGAGCTGGATGACAGGACCTTCTGAAAAACTGTTTTTT. The encoded protein is CARSWMTGPSEKLFF. The chain is built from TRBV5-1 and TRBJ1-4, with a weak D call TRBD1 (6 bases). The CDR3 has 15 amino acids. The germline V gene has CDR1 SGHRS and CDR2 YFSETQ. Variable domain in full (rest from reference TRBV5-1 and TRBJ1-4): KAGVTQTPRYLIKTRGQQVTLSCSPISGHRSVSWYQQTPGQGLQFLFEYFSETQRNKGNFPGRFSGRQFSNSRSEMNVSTLELGDSALYLCARSWMTGPSEKLFFGSGTQLSVL.

This clonotype was observed many times. The V call is TRBV19, the J call TRBJ1-5, with TRBD1 matching 10 bases. V dropped 8 bases and J dropped 7; count of bases not matched to a gene: 8. The CDR3 covers 14 residues. CDR1 LNHDA and CDR2 SQIVND come from the germline V gene (reference sequence). The CDR3 DNA reads as TGTGCCAGTTCGACAGGGGGCTTAGACCAGCCCCAGCATTTT. This codes for CASSTGGLDQPQHF.

Many counts were recorded for this clonotype. V and J are TRBV25-1 and TRBJ2-4, with D possibly being TRBD1 or TRBD2 (5 bases each). The germline gives CDR1 MGHDK, CDR2 SYGVNS. The ends were cut back, 6 bases at V and 4 bases at J, with 16 bases in the middle. This CDR3 comprises 15 residues. CDR3 nucleotide sequence: TGTGCCAGCAGCGAAACCGGGACCCCGAAAAACATTCAGTACTTC. Translation gives CASSETGTPKNIQYF.

This clonotype appeared many times. The J gene is TRBJ1-2, the V gene TRBV25-1; D remains ambiguous. V was pared by 2 bases and J by 0 bases, with 4 bases between. CDR1 and CDR2 from the germline V gene are MGHDK and SYGVNS. The CDR3 runs 13 residues. The CDR3 sequence: CASSELANYGYTF. The CDR3 DNA is TGTGCCAGCAGTGAACTTGCTAACTATGGCTACACCTTC.